The clone carrying this TCR beta chain was recorded once. The CDR3 covers 15 residues. Per germline, CDR1 MNHEY and CDR2 SVGEGT. The V end lost 3 bases, the J end lost 3 bases, and 13 bases lay between the germline ends. This specimen comes from a study of blood T cell repertoires in COVID-19. Study as a whole: Acute-phase and convalescent COVID-19 samples originated in the United States, Italy and Spain.

Original handling: Using reference gene primer amplification, nucleated cell counts were estimated. Sequenced by immunoSEQ multiplex PCR; TCRdb stores in-frame clones only, minus some. V and J calls plus clone size are reproduced from that table; the DNA served to infer D and trimming. The sample has 17,000 or so clones, 91% seen once. Input material: peripheral blood. The rearrangement joins TRBV6-2 or TRBV6-3 to TRBJ2-3; a possible D gene is TRBD1 (6 bases). The receptor comes from a human donor in a cohort sampled during active COVID-19. CDR3 DNA sequence: TGTGCCAGCAGTTATATGCAGGGGCGAACAGATACGCAGTATTTT. Translation: CASSYMQGRTDTQYF.